This T cell receptor (beta chain) was found in a study of cytomegalovirus exposure and HLA in healthy donors. Study-level findings and limits: Most sequenced TCRs were rare (though some public TCRs occurred in many donors).

Germline CDR1 and CDR2: DFQATT and SNEGSKA (reference sequence). Between the trimmed V and J ends, which lost 5 bases and 0 bases, there was a span of 4 bases. The CDR3 contains 11 residues. This clone has just a few counts. Its specificity is not known. PCR amplification relied on 60 Vbeta primers (plus 13 Jbeta primers). In the source study's methods: Later, about 80 million unique TCR beta chains were counted in an analysis, and approximately 10 million of them were shared. Repertoires were generated with immunoSEQ multiplex PCR, while TCRdb's copy carries only in-frame clones and drops some. That table gives V, J and clone size, and the DNA gave D and trimming. The data contain 150,000 to 160,000 clones, about four fifths of them seen just once; the ten biggest clones take up approximately 8%.

The chain couples TRBV20-1 to TRBJ1-1; D is ambiguous. Sequencing was performed on PBMCs. This TCR was recovered from a man younger than 45 in good health and CMV-seropositive. CDR3 region: CSALMNTEAFF. CDR3 DNA sequence: TGCAGTGCTCTTATGAACACTGAAGCTTTCTTT.